This T cell receptor beta chain is from a study of shared clonotypes between healthy human individuals. Only in-frame clones appear in the TCRdb table, and some are missing; sequencing was by immunoSEQ multiplex PCR. The profile shows some 2.1 million clones, over 85% of them singletons. Naive-designated CD8 cells lacked CD45RO, were positively enriched for CCR7, and omitted terminally differentiated effector memory CD45RA+ cells. CDR3 length: 16 residues. CDR1 is MGHRA, CDR2 YSYEKL, per germline. Between the trimmed V and J ends, which lost 4 bases and 5 bases, there was a span of 17 bases. The chain carries TRBV4-1 and TRBJ1-4; no clear D. Sample: naive CD8+ T cells sorted from blood. The TCR sequence derives from a young man in good health. In DNA form, the CDR3 reads TGCGCCAGCAGCCTTCTTATAGTGACGGGCAATGAAAAACTGTTTTTT. Its protein product is CASSLLIVTGNEKLFF.